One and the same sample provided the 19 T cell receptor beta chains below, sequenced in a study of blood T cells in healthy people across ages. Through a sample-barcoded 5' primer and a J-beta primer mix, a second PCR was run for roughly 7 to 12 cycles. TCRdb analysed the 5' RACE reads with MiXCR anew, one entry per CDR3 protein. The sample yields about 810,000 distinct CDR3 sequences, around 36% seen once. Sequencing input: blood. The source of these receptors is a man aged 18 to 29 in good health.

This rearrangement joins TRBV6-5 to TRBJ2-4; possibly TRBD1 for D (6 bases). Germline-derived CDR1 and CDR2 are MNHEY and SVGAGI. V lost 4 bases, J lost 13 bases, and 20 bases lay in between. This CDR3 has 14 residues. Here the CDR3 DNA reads TGTGCCAGCAGTTCCACGGGACGGGACAATGAGCAGTACTTC. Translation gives CASSSTGRDNEQYF.

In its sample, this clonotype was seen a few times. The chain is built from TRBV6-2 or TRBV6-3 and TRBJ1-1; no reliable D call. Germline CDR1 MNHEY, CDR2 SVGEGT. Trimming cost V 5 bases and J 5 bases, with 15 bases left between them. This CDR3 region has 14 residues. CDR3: CASSLTPKRTEAFF. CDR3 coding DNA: TGTGCCAGCAGTCTGACACCCAAGAGGACTGAAGCTTTCTTT.

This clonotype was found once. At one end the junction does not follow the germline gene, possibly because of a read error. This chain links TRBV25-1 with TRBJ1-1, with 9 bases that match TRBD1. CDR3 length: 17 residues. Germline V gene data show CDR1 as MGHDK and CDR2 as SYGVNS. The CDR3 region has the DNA TGTGCCAGCAGTGGGGCCCGGGACAGGGATATGAACACCGAAGCTTTCTTT. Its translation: CASSGARDRDMNTEAFF.

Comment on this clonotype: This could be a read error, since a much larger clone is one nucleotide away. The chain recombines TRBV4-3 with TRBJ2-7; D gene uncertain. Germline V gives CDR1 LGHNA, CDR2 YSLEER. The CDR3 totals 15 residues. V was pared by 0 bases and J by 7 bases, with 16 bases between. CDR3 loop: CASSQEVHSYNEQYF. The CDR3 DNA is TGCGCCAGCAGCCAAGAGGTCCATTCCTACAATGAGCAGTACTTC.

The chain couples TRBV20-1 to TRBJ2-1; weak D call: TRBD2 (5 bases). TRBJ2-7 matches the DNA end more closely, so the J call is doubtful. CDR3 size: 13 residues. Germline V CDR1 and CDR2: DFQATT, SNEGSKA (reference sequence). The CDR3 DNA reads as TGCAGTGCTAAGGGAGCAGAATACAATGAGCAGTACTTC. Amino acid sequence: CSAKGAEYNEQYF.

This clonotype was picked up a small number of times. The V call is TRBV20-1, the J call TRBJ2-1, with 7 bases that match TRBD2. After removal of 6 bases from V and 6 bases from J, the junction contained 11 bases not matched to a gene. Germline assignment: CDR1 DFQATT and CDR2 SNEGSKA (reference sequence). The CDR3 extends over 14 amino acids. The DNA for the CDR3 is TGCAGTGCCCTGACTAGGTGGGGGGGCAATGAGCAGTTCTTC. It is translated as CSALTRWGGNEQFF.

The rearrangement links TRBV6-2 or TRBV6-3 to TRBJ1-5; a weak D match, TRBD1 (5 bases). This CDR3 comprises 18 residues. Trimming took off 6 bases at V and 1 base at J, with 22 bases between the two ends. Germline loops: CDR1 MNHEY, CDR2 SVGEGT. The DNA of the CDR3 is TGTGCCAGCAGGAGCGGCCGCGGGGGATTGATGAGCAATCAGCCCCAGCATTTT. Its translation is CASRSGRGGLMSNQPQHF.

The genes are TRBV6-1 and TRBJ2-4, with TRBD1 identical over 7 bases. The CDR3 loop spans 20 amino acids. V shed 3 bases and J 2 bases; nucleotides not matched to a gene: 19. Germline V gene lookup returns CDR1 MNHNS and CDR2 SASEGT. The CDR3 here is CASSDPGTVSFDGSKNIQYF. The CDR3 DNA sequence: TGTGCCAGCAGTGATCCCGGGACAGTAAGTTTTGACGGGTCCAAAAACATTCAGTACTTC.

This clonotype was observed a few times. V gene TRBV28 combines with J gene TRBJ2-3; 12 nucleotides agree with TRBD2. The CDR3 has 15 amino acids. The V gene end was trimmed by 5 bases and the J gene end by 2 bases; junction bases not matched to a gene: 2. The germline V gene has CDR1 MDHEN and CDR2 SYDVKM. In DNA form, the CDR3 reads TGTGCCAGCAGTACTAGCGGGGGGCTCACAGATACGCAGTATTTT. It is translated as CASSTSGGLTDTQYF.

CDR3 in amino acids: CAISESEGEQSNEQYF. The CDR3 nucleotides are TGTGCCATCAGTGAGTCTGAGGGGGAACAGAGCAATGAGCAGTACTTC. V gene TRBV10-3 combines with J gene TRBJ2-7; D possibly corresponds to TRBD1 (6 bases). Trimming took off 0 bases at V and 7 bases at J, with 19 bases between the two ends. Germline values: CDR1 ENHRY, CDR2 SYGVKD. This CDR3 is 16 amino acids long.

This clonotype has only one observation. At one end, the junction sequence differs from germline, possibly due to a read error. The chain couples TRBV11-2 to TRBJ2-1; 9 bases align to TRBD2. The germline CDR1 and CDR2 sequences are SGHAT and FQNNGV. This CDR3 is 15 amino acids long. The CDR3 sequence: CASSTSGGFYNERFF. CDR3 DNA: TGTGCCAGCAGCACAAGCGGGGGGTTCTACAATGAGCGGTTCTTC. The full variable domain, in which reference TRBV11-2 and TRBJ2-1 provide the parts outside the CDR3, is EAGVAQSPRYKIIEKRQSVAFWCNPISGHATLYWYQQILGQGPKLLIQFQNNGVVDDSQLPKDRFSAERLKGVDSTLKIQPAKLEDSAVYLCASSTSGGFYNERFFGPGTRLTVL.

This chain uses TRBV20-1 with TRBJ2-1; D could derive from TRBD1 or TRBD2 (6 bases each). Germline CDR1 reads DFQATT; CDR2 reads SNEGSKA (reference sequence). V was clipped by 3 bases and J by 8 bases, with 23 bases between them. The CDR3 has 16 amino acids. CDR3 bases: TGCAGTGCTAGGGGACTGACAGGCCCCCTCGGGGATGAGCAGTTCTTC. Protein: CSARGLTGPLGDEQFF.

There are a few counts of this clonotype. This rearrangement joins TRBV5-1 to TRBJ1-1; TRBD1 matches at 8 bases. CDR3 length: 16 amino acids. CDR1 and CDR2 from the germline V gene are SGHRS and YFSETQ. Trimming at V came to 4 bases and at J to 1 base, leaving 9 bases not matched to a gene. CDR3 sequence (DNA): TGCGCCAGCAGCGGGCAGACAGGGGCGGAGAACACTGAAGCTTTCTTT. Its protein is CASSGQTGAENTEAFF.

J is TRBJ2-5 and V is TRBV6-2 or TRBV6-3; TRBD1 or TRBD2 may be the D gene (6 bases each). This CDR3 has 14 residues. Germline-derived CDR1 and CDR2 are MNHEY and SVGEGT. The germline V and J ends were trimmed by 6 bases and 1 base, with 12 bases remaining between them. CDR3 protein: CASSGGQPQETQYF. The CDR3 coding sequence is TGTGCCAGCAGCGGGGGACAACCCCAAGAGACCCAGTACTTC.

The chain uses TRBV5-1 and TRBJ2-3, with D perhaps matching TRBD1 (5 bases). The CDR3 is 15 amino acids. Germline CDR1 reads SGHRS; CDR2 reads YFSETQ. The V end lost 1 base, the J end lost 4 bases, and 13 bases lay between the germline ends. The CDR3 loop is CASSLSNGASDTQYF. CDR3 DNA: TGCGCCAGCAGCTTGAGTAATGGGGCCTCAGATACGCAGTATTTT.

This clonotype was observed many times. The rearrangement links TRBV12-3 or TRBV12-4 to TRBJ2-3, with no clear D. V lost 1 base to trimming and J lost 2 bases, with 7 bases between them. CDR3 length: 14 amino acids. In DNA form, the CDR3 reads TGTGCCAGCAGTTTAGAGGCCATCACAGATACGCAGTATTTT. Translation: CASSLEAITDTQYF.

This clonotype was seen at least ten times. The CDR3 loop is CAISQDSYEQYF. The DNA for the CDR3 is TGTGCCATCAGTCAGGACAGCTACGAGCAGTACTTC. The chain is built from TRBV10-3 and TRBJ2-7, with TRBD1 as a possible D gene (6 bases). This CDR3 contains 12 residues. The germline gives CDR1 ENHRY, CDR2 SYGVKD. Deletions cut 5 bases from V and 3 bases from J, with 8 bases between.

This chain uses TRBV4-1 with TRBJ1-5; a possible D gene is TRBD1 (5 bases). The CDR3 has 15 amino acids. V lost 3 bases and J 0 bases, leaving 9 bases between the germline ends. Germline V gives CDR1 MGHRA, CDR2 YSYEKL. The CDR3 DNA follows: TGCGCCAGCAGCCAGAGCGGGGGTAGCAATCAGCCCCAGCATTTT. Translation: CASSQSGGSNQPQHF.

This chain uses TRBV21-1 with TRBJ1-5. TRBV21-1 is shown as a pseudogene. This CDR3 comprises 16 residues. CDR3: CASSKGNSKLNQPQHF. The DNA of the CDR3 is TGTGCCAGCAGCAAAGGGAACAGCAAGTTGAATCAGCCCCAGCATTTT.